This note documents a single T cell receptor beta chain sequence. This sample is drawn from a study of T cells after yellow fever vaccination. TCRdb used MiXCR to reprocess the 5' RACE reads, holding one entry per CDR3 protein. The table lists about 500,000 distinct CDR3 sequences, roughly a sixth of them singletons, with around 15% in the top ten. The CDR3 is 14 amino acids. CDR1 and CDR2 from the germline V gene are SGHRS and YFSETQ. Trimming took off 0 bases at V and 6 bases at J, with 10 bases between the two ends. This specimen was PBMCs, taken 5 to 6 days after the first yellow fever vaccination. This TCR came from a man aged 18 to 29 who received the YFV17D yellow fever vaccine. The rearrangement uses TRBV5-1 and TRBJ1-5, with D maybe TRBD1 (6 bases). The CDR3 loop reads CASSLEGDGQPQHF. The CDR3 nucleotides read TGCGCCAGCAGCTTGGAGGGGGACGGTCAGCCCCAGCATTTT.